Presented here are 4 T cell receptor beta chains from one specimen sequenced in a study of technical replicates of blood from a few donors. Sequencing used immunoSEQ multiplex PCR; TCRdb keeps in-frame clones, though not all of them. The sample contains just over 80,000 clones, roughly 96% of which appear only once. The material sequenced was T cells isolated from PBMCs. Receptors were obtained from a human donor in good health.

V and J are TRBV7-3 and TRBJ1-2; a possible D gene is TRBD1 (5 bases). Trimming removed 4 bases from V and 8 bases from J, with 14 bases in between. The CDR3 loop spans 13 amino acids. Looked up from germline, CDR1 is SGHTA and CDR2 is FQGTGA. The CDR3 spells CASSYTQGQGYTF. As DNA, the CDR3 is TGTGCCAGCAGCTATACTCAGGGCCAGGGCTACACCTTC.

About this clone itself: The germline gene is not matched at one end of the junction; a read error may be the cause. The CDR3 region is CASSEGWEGFRGVF. Here the CDR3 DNA reads TGTGCCAGCAGTGAAGGTTGGGAGGGTTTTCGAGGTGTCTTC. V usage is TRBV6-1 and J usage is TRBJ2-7; TRBD2 aligns across 7 bases. The CDR3 has 14 amino acids. CDR1 and CDR2 from the germline V gene are MNHNS and SASEGT.

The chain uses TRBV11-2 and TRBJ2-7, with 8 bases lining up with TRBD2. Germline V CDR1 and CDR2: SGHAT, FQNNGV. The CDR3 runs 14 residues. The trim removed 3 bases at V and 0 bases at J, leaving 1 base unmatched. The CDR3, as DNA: TGTGCCAGCAGCTTTGGGACTAGCTCCTACGAGCAGTACTTC. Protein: CASSFGTSSYEQYF.

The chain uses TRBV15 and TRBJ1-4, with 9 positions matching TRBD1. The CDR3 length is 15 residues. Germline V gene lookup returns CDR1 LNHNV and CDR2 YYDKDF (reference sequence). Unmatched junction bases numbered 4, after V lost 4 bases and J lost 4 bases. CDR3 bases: TGTGCCACCAGCACGGGACAGGGCGATAATGAAAAACTGTTTTTT. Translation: CATSTGQGDNEKLFF.